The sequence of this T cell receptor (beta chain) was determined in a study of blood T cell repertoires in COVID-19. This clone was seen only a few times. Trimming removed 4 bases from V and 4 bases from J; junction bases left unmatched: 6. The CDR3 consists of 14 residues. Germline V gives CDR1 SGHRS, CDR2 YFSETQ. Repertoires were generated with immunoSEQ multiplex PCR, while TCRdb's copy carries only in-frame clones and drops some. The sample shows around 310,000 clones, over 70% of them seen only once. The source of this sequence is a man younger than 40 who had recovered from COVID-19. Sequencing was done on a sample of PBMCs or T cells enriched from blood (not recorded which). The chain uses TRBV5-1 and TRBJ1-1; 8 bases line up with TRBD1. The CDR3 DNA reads TGCGCCAGCAGCAAGGGACAGGAGGGCACTGAAGCTTTCTTT. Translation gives CASSKGQEGTEAFF.